Each of the 29 T cell receptor beta chains below was sequenced from the same sample in a study of OX40 agonist ivuxolimab in advanced cancers. Method: immunoSEQ multiplex PCR; TCRdb's copy keeps in-frame clones and lacks some. The sample shows around 80,000 clones, about nine tenths of them seen only once. Here the sequenced sample was CD4+ or CD8+ T cells sorted from blood, taken in a trial of the OX40 agonist ivuxolimab. All receptors come from an adult with an advanced solid tumor such as melanoma, head and neck, liver or kidney cancer.

This chain links TRBV9 with TRBJ2-7; D perhaps matches TRBD1 (7 bases). The CDR3 runs to 15 residues. V lost 0 bases, J lost 7 bases, and 17 bases lay in between. CDR1 SGDLS and CDR2 YYNGEE come from the germline V gene. CDR3 nucleotides: TGTGCCAGCAGCGTAGACCCGCGGGCAGGGGGGGAGCAGTACTTC. Amino acids: CASSVDPRAGGEQYF.

CDR3: CSARGQLTKDTEAFF. The CDR3 DNA reads TGCAGCGCCCGCGGTCAGCTAACGAAGGACACTGAAGCTTTCTTT. The chain carries TRBV29-1 and TRBJ1-1; no firm D call. The CDR3 is 15 amino acids. Germline CDR1 and CDR2: SQVTM and ANQGSEA. V gave up 7 bases and J gave up 3 bases, with 21 bases separating them.

Turning to this clone: Other DNA sequences in the sample encode the same CDR3. The chain couples TRBV5-1 to TRBJ2-5, with D uncertain. The CDR3 contains 11 residues. Germline V lookup: CDR1 SGHRS, CDR2 YFSETQ. The germline V and J ends were trimmed by 2 bases and 5 bases, with 4 bases remaining between them. Here the CDR3 DNA reads TGCGCCAGCAGCTTCGGGGAGACCCAGTACTTC. Translating it yields CASSFGETQYF.

CDR3 region: CASSKIGETQYF. For the CDR3, the DNA is TGTGCCAGCAGTAAAATCGGAGAGACCCAGTACTTC. The chain joins TRBV28 to TRBJ2-5, with D unresolved. V lost 5 bases and J 4 bases, leaving 8 bases between the germline ends. In germline, CDR1 is MDHEN, CDR2 SYDVKM. The length of the CDR3 is 12 residues.

The rearrangement uses TRBV6-5 and TRBJ2-7; tentatively, D is TRBD1 (6 bases). The CDR3 contains 15 residues. Germline CDR1 MNHEY, CDR2 SVGAGI. Trimming cost V 4 bases and J 7 bases, with 20 bases left between them. The CDR3 sequence: CASSLRTAPFGEQYF. The DNA for the CDR3 is TGTGCCAGCAGTTTGCGGACAGCTCCCTTTGGGGAGCAGTACTTC.

This sequence joins TRBV2 and TRBJ1-1; no clear D. Germline assignment: CDR1 SNHLY and CDR2 FYNNEI. The CDR3 totals 14 residues. Trimming removed 4 bases at V and 0 bases at J, with 9 bases between. CDR3 sequence: CASSGVSMNTEAFF. The CDR3 nucleotides read TGTGCCAGCAGTGGGGTAAGCATGAACACTGAAGCTTTCTTT.

This chain's CDR3 is CASSLGILAGGQETQYF. CDR3 in DNA: TGCGCCAGCAGCTTAGGAATCCTAGCGGGCGGTCAAGAGACCCAGTACTTC. The J gene is TRBJ2-5, the V gene TRBV5-1; 8 nucleotides align to TRBD2. CDR3 size: 17 residues. CDR1 is SGHRS, CDR2 YFSETQ, per germline. With 2 bases clipped from V and 2 bases from J, the junction kept 11 bases outside the gene matches.

The rearrangement uses TRBV5-1 and TRBJ2-3; 11 bases are shared with TRBD2. Trimming took 0 bases from V and 7 from J; bases not matched to a gene: 10. Germline CDR1 is SGHRS and CDR2 is YFSETQ. This CDR3 region has 17 residues. The CDR3 DNA reads TGCGCCAGCAGCTTGGACGCTAGCGGGAGGCCCCAAAATACGCAGTATTTT. Its translation is CASSLDASGRPQNTQYF.

The V call is TRBV6-1, the J call TRBJ2-3; D perhaps matches TRBD1 (6 bases). The germline gives CDR1 MNHNS, CDR2 SASEGT. This CDR3 is built from 12 residues. V was trimmed by 8 bases and J by 1 base, leaving 7 bases between them. The CDR3 spells CASHRGTDTQYF. In nucleotides, the CDR3 is TGTGCCAGCCACAGGGGCACAGATACGCAGTATTTT.

The table lists this clone with a count of one. CDR3 nucleotides: TGTGCCAGCAGCCTCGGCTTAGCGGGAGACCGCAATGAGCAGTTCTTC. It codes for CASSLGLAGDRNEQFF. The chain couples TRBV7-8 to TRBJ2-1; 9 nucleotides agree with TRBD2. The V and J ends lost 5 bases and 6 bases, in that order; junction bases with no gene match: 11. The CDR3 is made up of 16 amino acids. Germline loops: CDR1 SGHVS, CDR2 FQNEAQ.

This clone was detected only once. The chain carries TRBV2 and TRBJ2-7; TRBD1 is a possible D gene (6 bases). V lost 7 bases and J 3 bases, leaving 10 bases between the germline ends. Per the germline V gene, CDR1 is SNHLY and CDR2 is FYNNEI. The CDR3 runs 12 residues. The CDR3 DNA is TGTGCCAGCACCCCAGGGGACTACGAGCAGTACTTC. Translation: CASTPGDYEQYF.

V and J are TRBV7-2 and TRBJ1-1, with a weak D call TRBD1 (6 bases). From germline, CDR1 is SGHTA and CDR2 FQGNSA. This CDR3 has 13 residues. V lost 5 bases and J lost 4, with 11 bases in between. DNA for the CDR3: TGTGCCAGCAGCCTAATCAGGGGCACTGAAGCTTTCTTT. As protein: CASSLIRGTEAFF.

The rearrangement joins TRBV5-1 to TRBJ1-1; D remains unclear. The CDR3 has 13 residues. Germline lookup yields CDR1 SGHRS and CDR2 YFSETQ. V lost 1 base to trimming and J lost 7 bases, with 11 bases between them. This CDR3 is CASSLSVSSEAFF. The CDR3 coding sequence is TGCGCCAGCAGCTTGTCAGTAAGTAGTGAAGCTTTCTTT. The full variable domain, rest sourced from reference TRBV5-1 and TRBJ1-1, is KAGVTQTPRYLIKTRGQQVTLSCSPISGHRSVSWYQQTPGQGLQFLFEYFSETQRNKGNFPGRFSGRQFSNSRSEMNVSTLELGDSALYLCASSLSVSSEAFFGQGTRLTVV.

CDR3 sequence (DNA): TGCAGTGCTACGCGGGGGGCCGAGCAGTACTTC. This codes for CSATRGAEQYF. The J gene is TRBJ2-7, the V gene TRBV20-1; 8 bases agree with TRBD2. This CDR3 contains 11 residues. Germline assignment: CDR1 DFQATT and CDR2 SNEGSKA (reference sequence). V trimming: 4 bases; J trimming: 6 bases; junction bases outside the gene matches: 2.

The V and J genes are TRBV9 and TRBJ1-5; TRBD1 might be the D (5 bases). The CDR3 is 16 residues long. Germline CDR1 SGDLS, CDR2 YYNGEE. V lost 0 bases to trimming and J lost 2 bases, with 12 bases between them. The CDR3 bases are TGTGCCAGCAGCGTAGGAGGAGGGGAGGGCAATCAGCCCCAGCATTTT. Amino acids: CASSVGGGEGNQPQHF. Full variable domain (rest looked up from reference TRBV9 and TRBJ1-5): DSGVTQTPKHLITATGQRVTLRCSPRSGDLSVYWYQQSLDQGLQFLIQYYNGEERAKGNILERFSAQQFPDLHSELNLSSLELGDSALYFCASSVGGGEGNQPQHFGDGTRLSIL.

This clone was counted once. This chain uses TRBV5-1 with TRBJ2-2; D is possibly TRBD2 (6 bases). V was clipped by 4 bases and J by 3 bases, with 13 bases between them. Germline loops: CDR1 SGHRS, CDR2 YFSETQ. There are 15 residues in the CDR3. CDR3 sequence reads: CASSEVSGDTGELFF. The CDR3 DNA follows: TGCGCCAGCAGCGAGGTCTCGGGGGACACCGGGGAGCTGTTTTTT.

The chain's CDR3 is CARTGSGLNTGELFF. CDR3 coding DNA: TGTGCCAGAACCGGCAGCGGGCTGAACACCGGGGAGCTGTTTTTT. The chain employs TRBV2 and TRBJ2-2, with D perhaps matching TRBD2 (6 bases). Germline CDR1 reads SNHLY; CDR2 reads FYNNEI. With 9 bases removed from V and 1 base from J, the gap between germline ends came to 15 bases. CDR3 length: 15 amino acids. Supplemented by reference TRBV2 and TRBJ2-2, the full variable domain reads EPEVTQTPSHQVTQMGQEVILRCVPISNHLYFYWYRQILGQKVEFLVSFYNNEISEKSEIFDDQFSVERPDGSNFTLKIRSTKLEDSAMYFCARTGSGLNTGELFFGEGSRLTVL.

The chain has TRBV18 and TRBJ1-2; D might be TRBD1 (5 bases). Germline assignment: CDR1 KGHSH and CDR2 LQKENI. V lost 5 bases, J lost 2 bases, and 12 bases lay in between. The CDR3 length is 14 residues. The CDR3 DNA sequence: TGTGCCAGCTCAGGATCCGGGGCCAACTATGGCTACACCTTC. This codes for CASSGSGANYGYTF.

This sequence joins TRBV6-1 and TRBJ2-3; TRBD2 matches 11 bases. The V gene end was trimmed by 1 base and the J gene end by 1 base; junction bases not matched to a gene: 7. Germline V CDR1 and CDR2: MNHNS, SASEGT. The CDR3 covers 18 residues. The CDR3 coding sequence is TGTGCCAGCAGTGAAGGTCTCGCTAGCGGGAGGCGCACAGATACGCAGTATTTT. This sequence encodes CASSEGLASGRRTDTQYF.

This chain uses TRBV30 with TRBJ1-6, with 7 bases that match TRBD1. Germline values: CDR1 GTSNPN, CDR2 SVGIG (reference sequence). Unmatched junction bases numbered 4, after V lost 2 bases and J lost 6 bases. The CDR3 is made up of 14 amino acids. The CDR3 loop is CAWSRQGRNSPLHF. The CDR3 bases are TGTGCCTGGAGTCGACAGGGCCGTAATTCACCCCTCCACTTT.

The chain combines TRBV5-1 with TRBJ1-1, with D tentatively TRBD1 (6 bases). Trimming shortened V by 4 bases and J by 4 bases, and 23 bases separated the two germline ends. The CDR3 runs to 17 residues. From germline, CDR1 is SGHRS and CDR2 YFSETQ. The CDR3 coding sequence is TGCGCCAGCAGCCTCCGCGGGGGCGGGGCCCCAGGCACTGAAGCTTTCTTT. Amino acids: CASSLRGGGAPGTEAFF.

The gene calls are TRBV11-2 and TRBJ1-1; 7 nucleotides line up with TRBD1. J gave up 0 bases and V 4 bases, and 8 bases lay outside the gene matches. CDR1 and CDR2 from the germline V gene are SGHAT and FQNNGV. The CDR3 contains 16 residues. CDR3 DNA: TGTGCCAGCAGCTCACCCCGACAGGGTCTGAACACTGAAGCTTTCTTT. It codes for CASSSPRQGLNTEAFF.

The chain uses TRBV19 and TRBJ2-3; 8 bases fit TRBD1. The V gene end was trimmed by 4 bases and the J gene end by 5 bases; junction bases not matched to a gene: 11. CDR1 LNHDA and CDR2 SQIVND come from the germline V gene (reference sequence). CDR3 length: 16 residues. CDR3: CASSKMTGATGDTQYF. CDR3 bases: TGTGCCAGTAGTAAAATGACAGGGGCGACTGGAGATACGCAGTATTTT.

The chain employs TRBV30 and TRBJ1-3, with D tentatively TRBD1 (5 bases). V gave up 4 bases and J gave up 0 bases, with 13 bases separating them. Germline loops: CDR1 GTSNPN, CDR2 SVGIG (reference sequence). CDR3 size: 15 residues. CDR3 residues: CAWTGTSNSGNTIYF. The DNA for the CDR3 is TGTGCCTGGACCGGGACTTCCAACTCTGGAAACACCATATATTTT.

The rearrangement links TRBV5-4 to TRBJ2-2; 8 bases line up with TRBD2. The CDR3 consists of 15 residues. CDR1 and CDR2 (germline): SGHNT, YYREEE (reference sequence). J gave up 7 bases and V 0 bases, and 5 bases lay outside the gene matches. The CDR3 DNA reads TGTGCCAGCAGCTTGGCGGGGGGGCGAAACGGGGAGCTGTTTTTT. Its translation: CASSLAGGRNGELFF.

The rearrangement joins TRBV6-1 to TRBJ1-5, with no clear D. The CDR3 is made up of 15 amino acids. Germline loops: CDR1 MNHNS, CDR2 SASEGT. With 1 base removed from V and 3 bases from J, the gap between germline ends came to 10 bases. The DNA for the CDR3 is TGTGCCAGCAGTGAAGTGGGAGCGTCCAATCAGCCCCAGCATTTT. Residues: CASSEVGASNQPQHF.

The chain links TRBV9 to TRBJ1-1; tentatively, D is TRBD1 (5 bases). CDR1 SGDLS and CDR2 YYNGEE come from the germline V gene. V was pared by 0 bases and J by 4 bases, with 10 bases between. The CDR3 has 14 amino acids. This chain's CDR3 is CASSVVGVGTEAFF. The CDR3 bases are TGTGCCAGCAGCGTAGTGGGGGTTGGCACTGAAGCTTTCTTT.

The V and J genes are TRBV7-9 and TRBJ2-7; tentatively, D is TRBD2 (6 bases). V lost 8 bases to trimming and J lost 2 bases, with 22 bases between them. This CDR3 comprises 16 residues. Per germline, CDR1 SEHNR and CDR2 FQNEAQ (reference sequence). CDR3 protein: CASAQLGLPGAYEQYF. The CDR3 nucleotides read TGTGCCAGCGCACAATTGGGACTCCCCGGGGCCTACGAGCAGTACTTC.

This clone was recorded only once. V gene TRBV9 combines with J gene TRBJ2-7, with D possibly matching TRBD2 (5 bases). The germline CDR1 and CDR2 sequences are SGDLS and YYNGEE. The V and J ends lost 0 bases and 2 bases respectively, with 9 bases between them. The CDR3 has 14 amino acids. The CDR3 DNA reads as TGTGCCAGCAGCGTAGGTAGCGATCCCTACGAGCAGTACTTC. Translation gives CASSVGSDPYEQYF. The whole variable domain, filled in from reference TRBV9 and TRBJ2-7, reads DSGVTQTPKHLITATGQRVTLRCSPRSGDLSVYWYQQSLDQGLQFLIQYYNGEERAKGNILERFSAQQFPDLHSELNLSSLELGDSALYFCASSVGSDPYEQYFGPGTRLTVT.